The 17 T cell receptor beta chains below all came from one sample that was sequenced in a study of T cells after yellow fever vaccination. From the 5' RACE reads, TCRdb called clonotypes with MiXCR, one entry per CDR3 protein. The data hold hundreds of thousands of distinct CDR3 sequences, with about 12% observed a single time. Sequencing was performed on PBMCs, taken on the day of the yellow fever booster vaccination. These receptor sequences come from a man between 25 and 39 years old who received the YFV17D yellow fever vaccine.

The chain is built from TRBV24-1 and TRBJ2-7; TRBD1 aligns across 9 bases. From germline, CDR1 is KGHDR and CDR2 SFDVKD. V lost 4 bases and J lost 4; bases outside the gene matches: 13. The CDR3 consists of 17 residues. Here the CDR3 DNA reads TGTGCCACCAGTGACCATTCCGGGACAGGGATCGAGTACGAGCAGTACTTC. Encoded protein: CATSDHSGTGIEYEQYF.

This clonotype was seen only a few times. V usage is TRBV12-3 or TRBV12-4 and J usage is TRBJ2-1; perhaps D is TRBD1 or TRBD2 (7 bases each). The ends were cut back, 7 bases at V and 10 bases at J, with 14 bases in the middle. CDR3 length: 12 residues. The CDR3 DNA reads TGTGCCAGCACCCAGGGGGGGGAGGAGCAGTTCTTC. Its translation is CASTQGGEEQFF.

The rearrangement uses TRBV30 and TRBJ2-5; TRBD2 matches at 8 bases. Losses at the gene ends were 2 bases for V and 7 bases for J; bases not matched to a gene: 15. The CDR3 extends over 16 amino acids. Per germline, CDR1 GTSNPN and CDR2 SVGIG (reference sequence). In DNA form, the CDR3 reads TGTGCCTGGAGTCGGGGGGATCCGGGAGGGTCCGGGACCCAGTACTTC. As protein: CAWSRGDPGGSGTQYF. Full variable domain (missing parts from reference TRBV30 and TRBJ2-5): SQTIHQWPATLVQPVGSPLSLECTVEGTSNPNLYWYRQAAGRGLQLLFYSVGIGQISSEVPQNLSASRPQDRQFILSSKKLLLSDSGFYLCAWSRGDPGGSGTQYFGPGTRLLVL.

This clonotype was recorded only once. The chain couples TRBV9 to TRBJ1-1; tentatively, D is TRBD1 (5 bases). V was clipped by 3 bases and J by 2 bases, with 11 bases between them. CDR1 is SGDLS and CDR2 is YYNGEE in the germline V gene. The CDR3 sequence is 14 residues long. The CDR3 DNA follows: TGTGCCAGCAGCGCCGGGGGATTTAACACTGAAGCTTTCTTT. This gives the protein CASSAGGFNTEAFF.

The chain links TRBV7-2 to TRBJ2-1; 11 bases fit TRBD2. CDR1 is SGHTA, CDR2 FQGNSA, per germline. The CDR3 is made up of 20 amino acids. Losses at the gene ends were 0 bases for V and 9 bases for J; bases not matched to a gene: 19. CDR3 residues: CASSLAAGSLGTSGLGEQFF. Written as DNA, the CDR3 is TGTGCCAGCAGCTTAGCGGCCGGCTCACTCGGGACTAGCGGCCTCGGTGAGCAGTTCTTC.

This clonotype has a handful of counts. The chain has TRBV4-2 and TRBJ2-1; D is ambiguous. Trimming shortened V by 4 bases and J by 5 bases, and 9 bases separated the two germline ends. This CDR3 is 13 amino acids long. Germline loops: CDR1 LGHNA, CDR2 YNFKEQ. In DNA form, the CDR3 reads TGTGCCAGCAGCCCAATACATAACAATGAGCAGTTCTTC. Protein sequence: CASSPIHNNEQFF.

The chain carries TRBV10-3 and TRBJ2-1, with 12 bases lining up with TRBD2. The CDR3 is 19 amino acids. CDR1 is ENHRY and CDR2 is SYGVKD in the germline V gene. The J segment lost 7 bases and the V segment lost 0 bases, leaving 13 bases of the junction unmatched. CDR3 sequence (DNA): TGTGCCATCAGTGAGTCGACCCAAATACTAGCGGGAGGCCGGAATGAGCAGTTCTTC. Protein: CAISESTQILAGGRNEQFF.

The rearrangement links TRBV6-1 to TRBJ2-3; unclear D gene. Germline CDR1 reads MNHNS; CDR2 reads SASEGT. Trimming pared 6 bases from V and 4 bases from J, leaving 17 bases between. This CDR3 has 15 residues. CDR3 sequence: CASSPEFAFSDTQYF. CDR3 DNA: TGTGCCAGCAGCCCGGAGTTCGCGTTTTCAGATACGCAGTATTTT.

The V gene is TRBV20-1, the J gene TRBJ2-3, with TRBD1 matching 10 bases. The V gene's germline CDR1 is DFQATT and CDR2 SNEGSKA (reference sequence). This CDR3 comprises 16 residues. V lost 3 bases, J lost 7 bases, and 13 bases stayed unmatched. The CDR3 DNA follows: TGCAGTGCTAGGGATAGACAGGGGGCGAAAGCAAATACGCAGTATTTT. Encoded protein: CSARDRQGAKANTQYF.

The genes are TRBV6-2 or TRBV6-3 and TRBJ1-5, with 7 bases aligning to TRBD1. The CDR3 runs to 20 residues. V was clipped by 2 bases and J by 1 base; unmatched bases: 17. The germline V gene encodes CDR1 MNHEY and CDR2 SVGEGT. The CDR3 bases are TGTGCCAGCAGTTACCCACTACTGGCAGGGGGGGTTGGGAGCAATCAGCCCCAGCATTTT. Protein product: CASSYPLLAGGVGSNQPQHF.

Many counts were recorded for this clonotype. The chain uses TRBV29-1 and TRBJ2-1; D ambiguous. CDR3 size: 14 residues. V gave up 1 base and J gave up 6 bases, with 13 bases separating them. Germline V gene data show CDR1 as SQVTM and CDR2 as ANQGSEA. CDR3 bases: TGCAGCGTTGAAGGTGCAGCTGATACCAATGAGCAGTTCTTC. Protein product: CSVEGAADTNEQFF.

This clonotype occurred a few times. This chain uses TRBV6-6 with TRBJ2-1; unclear D gene. The CDR3 is 13 amino acids. V was trimmed by 2 bases and J by 9 bases, leaving 11 bases between them. Germline V gives CDR1 MNHNY, CDR2 SVGAGI (reference sequence). For the CDR3, the DNA is TGTGCCAGCAGTTACCCGTATCAGGTTGAGCAGTTCTTC. As protein: CASSYPYQVEQFF.

The chain uses TRBV15 and TRBJ2-7; 7 bases are shared with TRBD1. Germline CDR1 and CDR2: LNHNV and YYDKDF (reference sequence). The V gene end was trimmed by 4 bases and the J gene end by 1 base; junction bases not matched to a gene: 4. The CDR3 sequence is 14 residues long. CDR3 sequence (DNA): TGTGCCACCAGCACCGGGACAGATTCCTACGAGCAGTACTTC. This translates into CATSTGTDSYEQYF.

This clonotype came up a few times. The chain links TRBV20-1 to TRBJ1-4; D remains ambiguous. There are 13 residues in the CDR3. Germline values: CDR1 DFQATT, CDR2 SNEGSKA (reference sequence). Trimming shortened V by 1 base and J by 14 bases, and 17 bases separated the two germline ends. The CDR3 nucleotides read TGCAGTGCTAGAGCACCGGAGAGATTAGGCCTGTTTTTT. The encoded protein is CSARAPERLGLFF.

The genes are TRBV9 and TRBJ1-5; 7 nucleotides match TRBD1. The trim removed 0 bases at V and 3 bases at J, leaving 3 bases unmatched. Germline CDR1 is SGDLS and CDR2 is YYNGEE. The CDR3 is 15 amino acids. This CDR3 reads CASSVGQGVNQPQHF. CDR3 bases: TGTGCCAGCAGCGTAGGCCAGGGGGTCAATCAGCCCCAGCATTTT. The whole variable domain, remainder taken from reference TRBV9 and TRBJ1-5, is DSGVTQTPKHLITATGQRVTLRCSPRSGDLSVYWYQQSLDQGLQFLIQYYNGEERAKGNILERFSAQQFPDLHSELNLSSLELGDSALYFCASSVGQGVNQPQHFGDGTRLSIL.

This clonotype was detected a few times. The rearrangement links TRBV20-1 to TRBJ2-5; 10 bases are shared with TRBD2. This CDR3 has 18 amino acids. The ends lost 4 bases at V and 5 bases at J; junction bases unmatched: 19. Germline V gives CDR1 DFQATT, CDR2 SNEGSKA (reference sequence). The CDR3 loop reads CSAKTSGIQIYLRETQYF. In DNA form, the CDR3 reads TGCAGTGCTAAAACTAGCGGGATTCAAATCTATCTTCGGGAGACCCAGTACTTC.

The chain recombines TRBV6-2 or TRBV6-3 with TRBJ2-1; 7 bases line up with TRBD2. Germline V CDR1 and CDR2: MNHEY, SVGEGT. With V trimmed by 10 bases and J by 6 bases, 12 bases remained unmatched. There are 14 residues in the CDR3. Here the CDR3 DNA reads TGTGCCACCTCCCCCCTAGCGGCTCCCAATGAGCAGTTCTTC. Translation gives CATSPLAAPNEQFF.